This record looks at one T cell receptor (beta chain) sequence and its context. These data belong to a study of blood T cell repertoires in COVID-19. The overall study: Sites across the United States, Italy and Spain contributed samples from acute and convalescent COVID-19. T cells, B-cell-depleted T cells, or PBMCs provided the cDNA or gDNA that served as material.

Trimming cost V 2 bases and J 6 bases; bases outside gene matches: 8. This CDR3 region has 16 residues. Germline CDR1 reads SQVTM; CDR2 reads ANQGSEA. The repertoire was sequenced with immunoSEQ multiplex PCR; TCRdb's copy has only in-frame clones and lacks some. This table has 250,000 or so clones, just under 90% appearing once. Enrolled during active infection, Seattle patients were then followed longitudinally. The TCR was taken from a man aged 25 to 45 with COVID-19, enrolled during active disease. Sequenced material: peripheral blood. The V and J genes are TRBV29-1 and TRBJ2-3, with TRBD2 matching over 13 bases. The CDR3 region has the DNA TGCAGCGTTGAATTTAAACTAGCGGGAGGGCCGGATACGCAGTATTTT. Its protein is CSVEFKLAGGPDTQYF.